Listed below are T cell receptor beta chains from one sample, sequenced in a study of memory CD4+ T cells and cytomegalovirus serostatus. The table came from immunoSEQ multiplex PCR; TCRdb's copy has only in-frame clones and leaves some out. The sample shows roughly 40,000 clones, around 78% of them seen only once. Material for sequencing was memory CD4+ T cells from blood. These receptors were obtained from an adult in good health and CMV-seronegative. The CDR3 runs from the conserved cysteine through the conserved F or W. D genes are given only for firm matches.

cdr3_aa,cdr3_nt,j_call,d_call,v_call
CASSEQDGYTF,TGCGCCAGCAGTGAACAGGATGGCTACACCTTC,TRBJ1-2,.,TRBV10-1
CASSLGGLYNEQFF,TGTGCCAGCAGCTTAGGGGGACTCTACAATGAGCAGTTCTTC,TRBJ2-1,.,TRBV7-2
CASSLGQETQYF,TGCGCCAGCAGCTTGGGCCAAGAGACCCAGTACTTC,TRBJ2-5,.,TRBV5-1
CASSSSGWPNEKLFF,TGTGCCAGCAGTTCTTCTGGGTGGCCTAATGAAAAACTGTTTTTT,TRBJ1-4,.,TRBV27
CASSLWVPFRTAANYGYTF,TGTGCCAGCAGCTTATGGGTGCCATTCCGGACGGCAGCTAACTATGGCTACACCTTC,TRBJ1-2,.,TRBV5-6
CASSSSAISGQGENEQYF,TGTGCCAGCTCCTCTTCTGCAATATCGGGACAGGGGGAAAACGAGCAGTACTTC,TRBJ2-7,TRBD1,TRBV18
CASSHDRGGETQYF,TGTGCCAGCAGTCATGACAGGGGGGGAGAGACCCAGTACTTC,TRBJ2-5,TRBD1,TRBV5-4
CASTNDREYYGYTF,TGTGCCAGCACCAATGACAGGGAGTACTATGGCTACACCTTC,TRBJ1-2,TRBD1,TRBV6-5
CASSLAGGQETQYF,TGCGCCAGCAGCCTAGCGGGGGGGCAAGAGACCCAGTACTTC,TRBJ2-5,TRBD2,TRBV5-1
CASSLLGGTEAFF,TGTGCCAGCAGTTTATTAGGAGGGACTGAAGCTTTCTTT,TRBJ1-1,.,TRBV27